This TCR beta chain is drawn from a study of blood T cell repertoires in COVID-19. Study-level information: COVID-19 samples collected from the United States, Italy and Spain covered acute and convalescent phases. T cells, B-cell-depleted T cells, or PBMCs supplied cDNA or gDNA.

This clone has only one observation. Germline CDR1 is SGHRS and CDR2 is YFSETQ. This CDR3 contains 16 residues. Germline trimming cut 0 bases from V and 5 bases from J; bases unmatched to any gene: 7. Authors' data handling: By means of reference gene primer amplification, nucleated cell counts were estimated. Repertoires were generated with immunoSEQ multiplex PCR, while TCRdb's copy carries only in-frame clones and drops some. For V, J and clone size, that table is used; D and trimming come from the DNA. There are about 26,000 clones in the sample; roughly 90% occur only once, and approximately 7.6% lies in the top ten.

J is TRBJ2-5 and V is TRBV5-1, with TRBD1 matching 10 bases. This TCR was sampled from a human donor in a cohort sampled during active COVID-19. Source material: peripheral blood. CDR3 sequence reads: CASSLDGQGGFETQYF. The CDR3 DNA sequence: TGCGCCAGCAGCTTGGATGGACAGGGGGGTTTTGAGACCCAGTACTTC.